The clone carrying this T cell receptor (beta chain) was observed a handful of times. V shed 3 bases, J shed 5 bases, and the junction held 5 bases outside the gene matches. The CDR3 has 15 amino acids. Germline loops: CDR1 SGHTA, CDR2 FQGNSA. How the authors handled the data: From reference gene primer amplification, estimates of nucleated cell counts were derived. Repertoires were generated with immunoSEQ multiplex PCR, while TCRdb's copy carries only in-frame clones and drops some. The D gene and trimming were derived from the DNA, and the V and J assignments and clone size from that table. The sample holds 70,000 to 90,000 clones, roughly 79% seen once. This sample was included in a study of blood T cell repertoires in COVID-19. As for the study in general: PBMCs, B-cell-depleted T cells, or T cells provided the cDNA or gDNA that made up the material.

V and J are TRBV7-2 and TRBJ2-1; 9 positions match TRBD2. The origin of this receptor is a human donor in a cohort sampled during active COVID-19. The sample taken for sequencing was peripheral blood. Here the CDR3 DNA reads TGTGCCAGCAGCTTTAGCGGGAGTGACCACAATGAGCAGTTCTTC. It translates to CASSFSGSDHNEQFF.